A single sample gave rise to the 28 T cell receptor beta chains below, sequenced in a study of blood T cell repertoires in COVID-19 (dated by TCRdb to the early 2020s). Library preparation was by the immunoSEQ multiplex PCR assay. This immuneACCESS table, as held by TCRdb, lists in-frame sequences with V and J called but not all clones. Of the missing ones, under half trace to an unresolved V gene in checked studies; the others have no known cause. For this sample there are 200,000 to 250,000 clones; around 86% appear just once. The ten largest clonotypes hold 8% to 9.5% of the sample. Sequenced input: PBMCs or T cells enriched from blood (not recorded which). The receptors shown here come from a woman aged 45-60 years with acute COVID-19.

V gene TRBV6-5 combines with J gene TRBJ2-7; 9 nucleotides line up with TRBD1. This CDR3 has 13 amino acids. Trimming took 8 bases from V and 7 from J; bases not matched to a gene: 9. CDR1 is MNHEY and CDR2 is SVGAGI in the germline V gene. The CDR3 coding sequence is TGTGCCAGCGGGAGACAGGGGGGACTAGAGCAGTACTTC. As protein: CASGRQGGLEQYF.

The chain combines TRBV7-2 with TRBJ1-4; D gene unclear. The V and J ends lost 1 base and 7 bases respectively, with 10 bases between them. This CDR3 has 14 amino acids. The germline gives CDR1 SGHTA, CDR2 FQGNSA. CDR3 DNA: TGTGCCAGCAGCTTAGGCCTGCGTAGTGAAAAACTGTTTTTT. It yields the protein CASSLGLRSEKLFF.

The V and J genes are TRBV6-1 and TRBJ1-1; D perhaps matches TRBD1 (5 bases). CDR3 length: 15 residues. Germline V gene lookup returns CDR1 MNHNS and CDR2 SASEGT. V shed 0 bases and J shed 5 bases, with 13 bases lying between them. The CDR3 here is CASSEAGEGLTEAFF. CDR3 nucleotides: TGTGCCAGCAGTGAAGCGGGGGAGGGGTTGACTGAAGCTTTCTTT.

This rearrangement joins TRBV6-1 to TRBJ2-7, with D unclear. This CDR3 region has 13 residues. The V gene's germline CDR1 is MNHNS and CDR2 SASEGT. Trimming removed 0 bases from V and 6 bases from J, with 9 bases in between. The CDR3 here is CASSEAPRVEQYF. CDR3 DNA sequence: TGTGCCAGCAGTGAAGCTCCCCGAGTCGAGCAGTACTTC.

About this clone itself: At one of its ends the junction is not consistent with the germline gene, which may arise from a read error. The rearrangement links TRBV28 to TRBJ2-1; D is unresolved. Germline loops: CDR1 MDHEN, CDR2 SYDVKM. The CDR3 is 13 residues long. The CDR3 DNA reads TGTGCCAGCAGTCTTGACTCCAACAATGAGCAGTTCTTC. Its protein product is CASSLDSNNEQFF. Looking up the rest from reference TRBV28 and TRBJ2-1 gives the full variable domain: DVKVTQSSRYLVKRTGEKVFLECVQDMDHENMFWYRQDPGLGLRLIYFSYDVKMKEKGDIPEGYSVSREKKERFSLILESASTNQTSMYLCASSLDSNNEQFFGPGTRLTVL.

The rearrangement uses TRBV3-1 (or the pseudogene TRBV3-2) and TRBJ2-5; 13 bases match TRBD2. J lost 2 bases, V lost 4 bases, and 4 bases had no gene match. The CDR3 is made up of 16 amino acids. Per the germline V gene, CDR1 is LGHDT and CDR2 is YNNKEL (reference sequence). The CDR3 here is CASSRGLAGAQETQYF. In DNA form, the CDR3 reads TGTGCCAGCAGCCGAGGACTAGCGGGGGCTCAAGAGACCCAGTACTTC.

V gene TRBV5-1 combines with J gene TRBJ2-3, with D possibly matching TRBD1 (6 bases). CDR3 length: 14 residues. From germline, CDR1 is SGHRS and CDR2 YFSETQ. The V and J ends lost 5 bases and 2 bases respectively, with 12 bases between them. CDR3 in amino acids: CASRSQGTTDTQYF. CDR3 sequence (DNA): TGCGCCAGCAGATCTCAGGGGACCACAGATACGCAGTATTTT.

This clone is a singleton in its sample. Here the CDR3 reads CASRRDAPPDTQYF. CDR3 nucleotide sequence: TGTGCCAGCAGGCGGGATGCACCTCCAGATACGCAGTATTTT. V and J are TRBV7-2 and TRBJ2-3; D possibly corresponds to TRBD2 (6 bases). Trimming removed 6 bases from V and 4 bases from J, with 14 bases in between. The CDR3 is 14 residues long. The V gene's germline CDR1 is SGHTA and CDR2 FQGNSA. Full variable domain (rest looked up from reference TRBV7-2 and TRBJ2-3): GAGVSQSPSNKVTEKGKDVELRCDPISGHTALYWYRQSLGQGLEFLIYFQGNSAPDKSGLPSDRFSAERTGGSVSTLTIQRTQQEDSAVYLCASRRDAPPDTQYFGPGTRLTVL.

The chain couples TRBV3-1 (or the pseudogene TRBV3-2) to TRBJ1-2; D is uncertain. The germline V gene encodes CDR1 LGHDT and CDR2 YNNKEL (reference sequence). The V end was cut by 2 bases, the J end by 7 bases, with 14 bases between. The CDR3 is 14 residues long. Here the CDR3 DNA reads TGTGCCAGCAGCCAATGGGTGGGAGTGAGTGGCTACACCTTC. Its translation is CASSQWVGVSGYTF.

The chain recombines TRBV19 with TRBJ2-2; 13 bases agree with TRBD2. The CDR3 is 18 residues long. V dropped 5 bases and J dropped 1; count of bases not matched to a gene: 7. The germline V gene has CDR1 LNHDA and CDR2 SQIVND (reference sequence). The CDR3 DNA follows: TGTGCCAGTAGTTACTCGGGACTAGCGGGACGGAACACCGGGGAGCTGTTTTTT. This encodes CASSYSGLAGRNTGELFF.

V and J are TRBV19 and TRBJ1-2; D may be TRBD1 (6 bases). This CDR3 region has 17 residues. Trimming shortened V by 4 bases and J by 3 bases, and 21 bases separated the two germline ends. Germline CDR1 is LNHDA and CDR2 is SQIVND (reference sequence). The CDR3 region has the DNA TGTGCCAGTAGTAACGGGGGGCTCTTCAGGGGAGACTATGGCTACACCTTC. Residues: CASSNGGLFRGDYGYTF.

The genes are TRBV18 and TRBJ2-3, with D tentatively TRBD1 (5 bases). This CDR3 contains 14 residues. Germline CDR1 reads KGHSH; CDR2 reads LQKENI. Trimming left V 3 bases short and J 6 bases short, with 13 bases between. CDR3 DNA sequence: TGTGCCAGCTCACCTCTGGGGCGATCCGATACGCAGTATTTT. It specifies CASSPLGRSDTQYF.

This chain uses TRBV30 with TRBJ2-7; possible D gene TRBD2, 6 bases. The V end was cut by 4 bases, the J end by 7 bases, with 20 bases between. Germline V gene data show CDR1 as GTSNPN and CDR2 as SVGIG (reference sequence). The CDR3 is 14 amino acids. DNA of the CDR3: TGTGCCTGGAACAAAGGGCTAGCGATAGGTGAGCAGTACTTC. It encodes CAWNKGLAIGEQYF.

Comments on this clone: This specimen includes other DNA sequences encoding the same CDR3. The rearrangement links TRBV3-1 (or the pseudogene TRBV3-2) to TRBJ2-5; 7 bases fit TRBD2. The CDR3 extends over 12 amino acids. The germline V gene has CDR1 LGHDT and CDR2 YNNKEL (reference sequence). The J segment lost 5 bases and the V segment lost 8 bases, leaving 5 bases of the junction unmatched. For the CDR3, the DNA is TGTGCCAGCCGGGGGGTTGGTGAGACCCAGTACTTC. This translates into CASRGVGETQYF.

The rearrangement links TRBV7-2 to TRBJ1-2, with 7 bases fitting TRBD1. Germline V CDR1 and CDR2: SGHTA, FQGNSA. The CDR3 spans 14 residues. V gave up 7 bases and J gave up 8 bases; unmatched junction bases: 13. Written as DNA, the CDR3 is TGTGCCAGCATCATAACAGGGGTAGGAGTAGGCTACACCTTC. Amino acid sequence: CASIITGVGVGYTF.

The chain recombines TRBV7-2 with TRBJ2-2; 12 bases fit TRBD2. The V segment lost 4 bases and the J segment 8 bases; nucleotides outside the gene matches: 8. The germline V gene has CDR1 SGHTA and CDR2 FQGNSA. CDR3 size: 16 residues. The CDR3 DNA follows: TGTGCCAGCAGCTCGATACCTAGCGGGAGGGCGGGGGAGCTGTTTTTT. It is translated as CASSSIPSGRAGELFF.

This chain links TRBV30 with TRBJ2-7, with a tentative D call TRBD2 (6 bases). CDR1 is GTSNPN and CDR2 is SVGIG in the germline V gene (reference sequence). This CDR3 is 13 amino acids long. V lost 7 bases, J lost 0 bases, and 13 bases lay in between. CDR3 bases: TGTGCCTCCGCCCGGGGAGGCTCCTACGAGCAGTACTTC. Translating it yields CASARGGSYEQYF.

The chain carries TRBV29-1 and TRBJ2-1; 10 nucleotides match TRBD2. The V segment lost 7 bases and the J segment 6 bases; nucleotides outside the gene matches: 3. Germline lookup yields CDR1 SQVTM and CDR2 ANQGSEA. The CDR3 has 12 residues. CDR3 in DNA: TGCAGCGGCCGGACTAGCGGCAATGAGCAGTTCTTC. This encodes CSGRTSGNEQFF.

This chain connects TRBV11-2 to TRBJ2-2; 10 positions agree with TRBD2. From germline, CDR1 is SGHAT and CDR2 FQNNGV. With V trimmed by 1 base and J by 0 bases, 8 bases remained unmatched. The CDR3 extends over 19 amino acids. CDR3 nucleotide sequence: TGTGCCAGCAGCTTAGTTTTTAGCGGGAGGTCGGCGAACACCGGGGAGCTGTTTTTT. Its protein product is CASSLVFSGRSANTGELFF.

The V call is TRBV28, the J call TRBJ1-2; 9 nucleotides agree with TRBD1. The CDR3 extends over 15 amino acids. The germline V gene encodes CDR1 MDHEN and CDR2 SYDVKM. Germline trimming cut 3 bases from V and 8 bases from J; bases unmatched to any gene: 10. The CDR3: CASSFPGTGTGGYTF. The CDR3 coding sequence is TGTGCCAGCAGTTTTCCCGGGACAGGGACAGGAGGCTACACCTTC.

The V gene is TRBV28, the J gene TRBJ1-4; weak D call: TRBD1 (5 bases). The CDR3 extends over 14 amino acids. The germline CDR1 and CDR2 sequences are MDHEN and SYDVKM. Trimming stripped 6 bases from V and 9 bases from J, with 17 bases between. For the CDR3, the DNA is TGTGCCAGCAGCTCCCCGGGGGTGTTCCAAAAACTGTTTTTT. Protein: CASSSPGVFQKLFF.

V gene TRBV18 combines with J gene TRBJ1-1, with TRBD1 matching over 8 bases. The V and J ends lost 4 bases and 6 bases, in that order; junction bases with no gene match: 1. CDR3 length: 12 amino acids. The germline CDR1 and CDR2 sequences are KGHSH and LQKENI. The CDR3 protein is CASSRTGPEAFF. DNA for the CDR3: TGTGCCAGCTCACGGACAGGGCCTGAAGCTTTCTTT.

The CDR3 region is CASSLALGNQPQHF. The CDR3 region has the DNA TGTGCCAGCAGTCTCGCGTTGGGCAATCAGCCCCAGCATTTT. The rearrangement uses TRBV2 and TRBJ1-5, with D hard to call. Germline V gene lookup returns CDR1 SNHLY and CDR2 FYNNEI. V was trimmed by 5 bases and J by 2 bases, leaving 10 bases between them. CDR3 length: 14 amino acids.

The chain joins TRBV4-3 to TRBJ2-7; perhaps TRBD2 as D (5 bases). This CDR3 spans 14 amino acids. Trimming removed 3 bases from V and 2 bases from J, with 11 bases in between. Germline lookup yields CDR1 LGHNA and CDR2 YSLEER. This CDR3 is CASSQRSGTYEQYF. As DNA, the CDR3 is TGCGCCAGCAGCCAGAGGTCGGGGACCTACGAGCAGTACTTC.

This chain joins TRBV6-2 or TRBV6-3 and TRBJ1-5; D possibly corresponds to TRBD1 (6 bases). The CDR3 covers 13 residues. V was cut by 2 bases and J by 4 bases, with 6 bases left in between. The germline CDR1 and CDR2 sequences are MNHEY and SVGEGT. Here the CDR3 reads CASSYRGNQPQHF. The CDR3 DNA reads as TGTGCCAGCAGTTACAGGGGGAATCAGCCCCAGCATTTT.

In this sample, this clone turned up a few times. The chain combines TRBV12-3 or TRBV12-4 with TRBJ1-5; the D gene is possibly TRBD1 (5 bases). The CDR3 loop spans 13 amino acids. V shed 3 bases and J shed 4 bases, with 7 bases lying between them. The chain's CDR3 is CASSFKGNQPQHF. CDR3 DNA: TGTGCCAGCAGTTTCAAGGGGAATCAGCCCCAGCATTTT.

The CDR3: CASSYTGFDGYTF. The CDR3, as DNA: TGTGCCAGCAGTTACACAGGGTTCGATGGCTACACCTTC. The rearrangement links TRBV6-2 or TRBV6-3 to TRBJ1-2, with D possibly matching TRBD1 (6 bases). The CDR3 contains 13 residues. The germline V and J ends were trimmed by 2 bases and 6 bases, with 10 bases remaining between them. The germline gives CDR1 MNHEY, CDR2 SVGEGT.

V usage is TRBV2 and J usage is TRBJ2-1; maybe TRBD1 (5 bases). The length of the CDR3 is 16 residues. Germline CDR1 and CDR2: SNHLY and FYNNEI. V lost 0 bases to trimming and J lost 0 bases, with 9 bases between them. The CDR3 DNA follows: TGTGCCAGCAGTGAAGCTGGGCAGGGCTCCTACAATGAGCAGTTCTTC. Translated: CASSEAGQGSYNEQFF.